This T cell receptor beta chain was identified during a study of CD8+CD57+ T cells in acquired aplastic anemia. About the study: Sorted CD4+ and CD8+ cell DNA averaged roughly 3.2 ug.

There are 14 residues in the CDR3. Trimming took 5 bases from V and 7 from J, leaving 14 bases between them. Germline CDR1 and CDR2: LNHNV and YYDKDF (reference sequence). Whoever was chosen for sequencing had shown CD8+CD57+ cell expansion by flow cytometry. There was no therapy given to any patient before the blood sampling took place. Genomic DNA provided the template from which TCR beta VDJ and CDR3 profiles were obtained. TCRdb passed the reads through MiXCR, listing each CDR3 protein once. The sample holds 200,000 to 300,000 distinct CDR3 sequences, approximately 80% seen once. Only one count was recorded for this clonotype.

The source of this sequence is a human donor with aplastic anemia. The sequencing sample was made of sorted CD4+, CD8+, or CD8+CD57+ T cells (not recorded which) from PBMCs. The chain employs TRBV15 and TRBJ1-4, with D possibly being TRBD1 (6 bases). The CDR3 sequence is CATSGGGTLEKLFF. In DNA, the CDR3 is TGTGCCACCAGCGGGGGGGGCACTCTTGAAAAACTGTTTTTT.